Listed here are 2 T cell receptor beta chains from one sample, sequenced in a study of blood T cell repertoires in COVID-19. Clones were read by immunoSEQ multiplex PCR, and TCRdb kept only the in-frame ones, dropping some. The sample carries 180,000 or so clones, about 83% recorded once. What was sequenced was peripheral blood. The receptors derive from a person aged 70 to 79 with COVID-19, enrolled during active disease.

This chain uses TRBV6-1 with TRBJ1-1; D is unresolved. The CDR3 spans 15 residues. Germline CDR1 is MNHNS and CDR2 is SASEGT. Trimming stripped 3 bases from V and 1 base from J, with 12 bases between. CDR3 in amino acids: CASSDRAQPNTEAFF. The DNA for the CDR3 is TGTGCCAGCAGTGATAGAGCCCAACCGAACACTGAAGCTTTCTTT.

This clone was counted a single time. V gene TRBV11-2 combines with J gene TRBJ1-3, with D tentatively TRBD1 (6 bases). The V end was cut by 3 bases, the J end by 4 bases, with 16 bases between. Germline V gene sequence: CDR1 SGHAT, CDR2 FQNNGV. The CDR3 has 16 residues. The CDR3 sequence: CASSFRGAPGGNTIYF. For the CDR3, the DNA is TGTGCCAGCAGCTTTCGGGGGGCCCCAGGAGGAAACACCATATATTTT.